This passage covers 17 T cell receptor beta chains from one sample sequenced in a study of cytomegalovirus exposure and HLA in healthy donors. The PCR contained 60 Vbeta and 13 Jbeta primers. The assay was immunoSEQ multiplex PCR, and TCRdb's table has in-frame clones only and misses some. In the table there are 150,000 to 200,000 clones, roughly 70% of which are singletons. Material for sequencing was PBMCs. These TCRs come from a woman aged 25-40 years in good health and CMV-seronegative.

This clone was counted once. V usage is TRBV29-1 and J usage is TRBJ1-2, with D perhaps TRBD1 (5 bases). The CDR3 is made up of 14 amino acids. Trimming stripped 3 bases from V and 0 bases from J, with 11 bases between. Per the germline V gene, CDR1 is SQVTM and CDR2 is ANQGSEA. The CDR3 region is CSVDRVLTNYGYTF. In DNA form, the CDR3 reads TGCAGCGTTGACAGGGTGCTAACTAACTATGGCTACACCTTC.

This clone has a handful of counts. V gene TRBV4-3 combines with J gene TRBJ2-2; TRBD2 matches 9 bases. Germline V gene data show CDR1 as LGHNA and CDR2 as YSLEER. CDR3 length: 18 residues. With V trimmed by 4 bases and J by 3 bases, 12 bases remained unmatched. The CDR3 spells CASSRGWGAGGDTGELFF. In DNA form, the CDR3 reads TGCGCCAGCAGCCGGGGTTGGGGGGCGGGAGGGGACACCGGGGAGCTGTTTTTT.

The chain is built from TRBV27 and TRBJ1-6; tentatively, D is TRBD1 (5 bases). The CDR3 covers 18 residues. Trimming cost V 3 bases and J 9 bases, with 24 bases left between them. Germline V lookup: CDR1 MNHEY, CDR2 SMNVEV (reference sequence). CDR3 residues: CASSLVRASPTTSSPLHF. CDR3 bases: TGTGCCAGCAGTTTGGTCAGGGCGTCTCCGACAACCTCTTCACCCCTCCACTTT.

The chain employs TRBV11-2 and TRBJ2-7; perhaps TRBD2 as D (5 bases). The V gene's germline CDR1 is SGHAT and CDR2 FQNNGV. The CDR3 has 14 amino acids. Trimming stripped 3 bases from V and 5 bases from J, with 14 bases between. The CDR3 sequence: CASSFYRLSDEQYF. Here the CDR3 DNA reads TGTGCCAGCAGCTTTTATAGGCTTAGCGACGAGCAGTACTTC.

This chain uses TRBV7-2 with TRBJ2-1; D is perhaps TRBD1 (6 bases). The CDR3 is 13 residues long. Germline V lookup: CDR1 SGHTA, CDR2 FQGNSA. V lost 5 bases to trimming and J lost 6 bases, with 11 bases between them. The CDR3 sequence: CASSETGPNEQFF. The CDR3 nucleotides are TGTGCCAGCAGCGAAACAGGGCCCAATGAGCAGTTCTTC.

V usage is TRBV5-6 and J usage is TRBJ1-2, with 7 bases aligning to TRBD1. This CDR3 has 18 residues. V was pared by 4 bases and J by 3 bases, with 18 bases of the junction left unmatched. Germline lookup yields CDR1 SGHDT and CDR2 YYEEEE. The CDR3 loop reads CASSPLGTEDLPDYGYTF. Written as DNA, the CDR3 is TGTGCCAGCAGCCCCTTGGGGACAGAAGATCTTCCCGACTATGGCTACACCTTC. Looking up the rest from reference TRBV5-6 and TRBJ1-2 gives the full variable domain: DAGVTQSPTHLIKTRGQQVTLRCSPKSGHDTVSWYQQALGQGPQFIFQYYEEEERQRGNFPDRFSGHQFPNYSSELNVNALLLGDSALYLCASSPLGTEDLPDYGYTFGSGTRLTVV.

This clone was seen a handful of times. CDR3 bases: TGTGCCAGCAGTGAACCGGGGACCGGGGAGCTGTTTTTT. Its protein product is CASSEPGTGELFF. V usage is TRBV6-1 and J usage is TRBJ2-2; possibly TRBD2 for D (5 bases). V was clipped by 2 bases and J by 5 bases, with 6 bases between them. Germline CDR1 MNHNS, CDR2 SASEGT. CDR3 length: 13 amino acids.

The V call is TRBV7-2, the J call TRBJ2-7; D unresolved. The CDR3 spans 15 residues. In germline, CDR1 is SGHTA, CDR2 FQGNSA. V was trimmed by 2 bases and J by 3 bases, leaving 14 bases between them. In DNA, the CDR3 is TGTGCCAGCAGCTTATCAAGCCTTAGTAACTACGAGCAGTACTTC. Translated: CASSLSSLSNYEQYF. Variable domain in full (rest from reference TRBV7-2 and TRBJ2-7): GAGVSQSPSNKVTEKGKDVELRCDPISGHTALYWYRQSLGQGLEFLIYFQGNSAPDKSGLPSDRFSAERTGGSVSTLTIQRTQQEDSAVYLCASSLSSLSNYEQYFGPGTRLTVT.

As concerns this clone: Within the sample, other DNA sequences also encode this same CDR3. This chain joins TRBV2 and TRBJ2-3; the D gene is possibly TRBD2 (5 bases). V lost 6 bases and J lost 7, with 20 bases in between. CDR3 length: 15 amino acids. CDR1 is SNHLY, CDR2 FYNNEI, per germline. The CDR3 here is CASRILMAGGNTQYF. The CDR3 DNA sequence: TGTGCCAGCAGAATTTTGATGGCAGGAGGCAATACGCAGTATTTT.

The CDR3 nucleotides are TGCGCCAGCAGCCATCTTGACGAGCAGTACTTC. Amino acid sequence: CASSHLDEQYF. The chain carries TRBV4-1 and TRBJ2-7; no reliable D call. Germline V gene data show CDR1 as MGHRA and CDR2 as YSYEKL. The ends were cut back, 3 bases at V and 5 bases at J, with 5 bases in the middle. The CDR3 covers 11 residues.

CDR3 in amino acids: CASTTSGTYNEQFF. The CDR3 DNA reads TGCGCCAGCACGACTAGCGGGACATACAATGAGCAGTTCTTC. The chain combines TRBV5-1 with TRBJ2-1, with TRBD2 matching over 11 bases. The CDR3 loop spans 14 amino acids. Looked up from germline, CDR1 is SGHRS and CDR2 is YFSETQ. V was clipped by 6 bases and J by 4 bases; unmatched bases: 3.

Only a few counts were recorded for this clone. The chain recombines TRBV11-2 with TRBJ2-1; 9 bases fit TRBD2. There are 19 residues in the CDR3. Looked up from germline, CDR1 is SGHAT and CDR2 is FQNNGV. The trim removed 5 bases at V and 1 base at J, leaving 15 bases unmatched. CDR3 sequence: CASSLGRKVAGVSYNEQFF. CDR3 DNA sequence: TGTGCCAGCAGCCTAGGGAGGAAGGTAGCGGGAGTTTCCTACAATGAGCAGTTCTTC.

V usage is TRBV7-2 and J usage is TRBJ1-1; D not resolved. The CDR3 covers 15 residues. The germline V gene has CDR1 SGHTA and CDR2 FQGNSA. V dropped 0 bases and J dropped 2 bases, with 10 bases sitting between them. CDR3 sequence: CASSLASRANTEAFF. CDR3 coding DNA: TGTGCCAGCAGCTTAGCGTCGAGGGCAAACACTGAAGCTTTCTTT.

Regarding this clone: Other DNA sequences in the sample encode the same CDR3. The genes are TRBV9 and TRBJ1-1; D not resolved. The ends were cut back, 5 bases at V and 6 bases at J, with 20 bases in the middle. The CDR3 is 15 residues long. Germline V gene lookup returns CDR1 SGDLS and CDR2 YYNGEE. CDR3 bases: TGTGCCAGCAGTCCCTCGAACGTACGGTCGGCTGAAGCTTTCTTT. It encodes CASSPSNVRSAEAFF.

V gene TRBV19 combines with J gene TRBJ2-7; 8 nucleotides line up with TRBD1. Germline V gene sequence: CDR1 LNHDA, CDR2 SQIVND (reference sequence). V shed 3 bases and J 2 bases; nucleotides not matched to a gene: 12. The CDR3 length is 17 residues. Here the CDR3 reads CASSIGQGVGDPYEQYF. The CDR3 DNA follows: TGTGCCAGTAGTATTGGACAGGGTGTTGGGGATCCCTACGAGCAGTACTTC.

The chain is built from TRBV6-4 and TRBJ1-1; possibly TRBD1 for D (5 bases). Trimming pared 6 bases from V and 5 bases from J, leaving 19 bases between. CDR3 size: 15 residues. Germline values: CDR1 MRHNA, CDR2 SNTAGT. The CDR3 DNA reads TGTGCCAGCAGATCAACAGGTTTTTCTGGGACTGAAGCTTTCTTT. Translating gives CASRSTGFSGTEAFF.

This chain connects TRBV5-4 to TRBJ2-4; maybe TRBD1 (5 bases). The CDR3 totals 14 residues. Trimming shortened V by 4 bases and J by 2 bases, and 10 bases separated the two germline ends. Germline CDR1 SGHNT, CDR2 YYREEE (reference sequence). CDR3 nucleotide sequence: TGTGCCAGCAGCCTGGCAGGGCCCAAAAACATTCAGTACTTC. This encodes CASSLAGPKNIQYF.